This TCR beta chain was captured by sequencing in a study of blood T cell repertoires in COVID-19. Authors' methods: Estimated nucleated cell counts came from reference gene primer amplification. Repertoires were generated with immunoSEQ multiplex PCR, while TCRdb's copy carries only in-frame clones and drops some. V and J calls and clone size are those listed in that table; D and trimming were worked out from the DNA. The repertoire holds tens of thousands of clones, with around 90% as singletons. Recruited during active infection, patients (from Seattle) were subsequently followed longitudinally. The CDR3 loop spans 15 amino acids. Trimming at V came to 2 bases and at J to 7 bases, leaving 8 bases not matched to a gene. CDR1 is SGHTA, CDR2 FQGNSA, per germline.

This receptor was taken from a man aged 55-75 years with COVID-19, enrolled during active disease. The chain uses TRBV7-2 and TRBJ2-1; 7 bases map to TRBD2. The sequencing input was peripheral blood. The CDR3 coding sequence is TGTGCCAGCAGCTTATTTCTAGCGGAGAGGAATGAGCAGTTCTTC. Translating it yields CASSLFLAERNEQFF.